This T cell receptor (beta chain) was retrieved from a study of cytomegalovirus exposure and HLA in healthy donors (dated by TCRdb to about 2017). Turning to the overall study: An earlier analysis of fewer than 750 of the donors reported 250 to 350 Gb of sequence data and 117 million unique TCR beta sequences obtained from around 190 million T cells. Roughly 300 gigabases of sequencing data and roughly 81 million unique TCR sequences made up an early release that covered about 640 HLA-typed donors. Of the 350 to 450 genotyped donors, less than 90% were placed in the genetic ancestry cluster associated with self-reported Caucasian donors. The study aimed to test whether cataloging public T cell receptors could reveal signatures of past pathogen exposure. The T cell repertoires of 550 to 850 subjects were profiled by immunosequencing and related to cytomegalovirus serostatus. Besides the first cohort of some 670 subjects, a separate validation cohort made up of 120 different subjects was used. The study combined high-throughput TCR immunosequencing, statistical association of individual TCRs with disease status, and machine learning to predict cytomegalovirus infection status. A later analysis re-examined previously published TCR beta repertoires from roughly 720 donors and added high-resolution HLA genotyping to investigate patterns of TCR occurrence. In the later analysis, no new phenotypic data were used to find candidate immune exposures; instead, reliance was placed on TCR beta sequences and their occurrence across donors. An earlier analysis of 587 of the donors used high-throughput TCR beta sequencing to judge whether each TCR beta V gene segment behaved as functional or pseudogenic. Donor age, sex, ethnicity and CMV serostatus were compiled alongside the repertoire data. A later genetic analysis used genome-wide SNP genotypes for 398 of the 666 donors, treating that subset as a discovery cohort. All discovery cohort repertoires had been generated on a single sequencing platform. HLA typing covered class I and class II loci at four-digit resolution. Typing coverage varied by locus: roughly 620-640 donors for A, B, C, DRB1 and DQB1; roughly 500 for DQA1; around 570 for DPA1; 450 to 480 for DPB1. Because of strong linkage in the cohort, 5 or 6 DR-DQ haplotypes were treated as single units for association and clustering. Among about 400 genotyped donors of the cohort, an average of approximately 200,000 unique TCR beta nucleotide sequences was sequenced per donor, of which about 20% were non-productive.

Overall study outcomes, separate from this receptor: In a later analysis, most CMV-associated TCR beta chains were found to appear HLA-restricted, with HLA associations seemingly driven largely by CMV exposure. CMV serostatus was the only immune exposure information available for the cohort. A further reported finding was that TCR beta sequences accurately predicted the HLA-A and HLA-B alleles for most subjects in the first cohort. In vitro tests confirmed that a few of the cytomegalovirus-associated TCR beta chains recognize cytomegalovirus antigens. At a false discovery rate of 0.05, a later analysis linked 16,951 TCR beta sequences to specific HLA alleles. An earlier analysis of approximately 590 of the donors showed that most TCR beta V segments appeared in productive rearrangements either about 87% or about 30% of the time, which broadly matched IMGT annotations. The study listed around 160 TCR beta chains as associated with cytomegalovirus. Because HLA typing was unavailable for some donors at each locus, only the typed subset was used in association tests. In a later analysis, TCR association rates were found to vary across HLA loci, with the most associated TCRs seen for DRB1 alleles and the fewest for HLA-C alleles. A cluster of highly shared sequence variants was judged likely to represent a technical artifact of the sequencing pipeline. In a later analysis, HLA-associated TCR beta chains were found to be more clonally expanded and to have lower generation probabilities than equally common non-associated chains. Linkage disequilibrium might explain the correlated functional status among segregating V segments, but an unknown experimental factor could not be excluded. Some IMGT-functional V segments, including TRBV6-2 and TRBV6-3, could not be told apart with the 87-base-pair reads, so those segments were excluded. The cohort was sequenced for TCR beta chains only, and without alpha or paired-chain data the features that could be detected were limited. It was suggested by the authors that the approach could potentially be generalized to other disease states and immunological phenotypes. In a later genetic analysis, fewer N-insertions in productive TCRs were reported among donors in an Asian-associated ancestry cluster than the 666-donor mean. Several of the top co-occurrence clusters appeared to be linked to parvovirus B19, influenza, CMV and Epstein-Barr virus, according to a later analysis. V-gene and J-gene trimming of TCR beta chains was associated with a missense DCLRE1C variant in a later genetic analysis, and the association was replicated in an independent cohort. When HLA alleles, especially DR and DQ, strongly co-occurred, attributing TCR associations to individual alleles was difficult. The classifier was reported to diagnose cytomegalovirus status with high specificity and sensitivity in both the original and validation cohorts. Presence/absence analyses assumed roughly uniform sequencing depth across donors, an assumption that may not hold. Because counts were too low, seventeen rarely observed V segments, including chromosome 9 orphons, were left out of the earlier analysis of 587 of the donors. Across donors, most TCR sequences were observed very rarely, whereas some public TCRs were present in many individuals.

The cohort consisted of 670 or so healthy bone marrow donors. At the time of sampling, every cohort member was nominally healthy, though immune exposures that went unrecorded were likely present. The donor was CMV seronegative and was included in the group of a few hundred seronegative cohort members. A peripheral blood sample was provided by each donor, and peripheral blood mononuclear cells were used for TCR beta sequencing. Genomic DNA was extracted from the blood cell samples with the Qiagen DNeasy Blood Extraction Kit. Spanning cysteine to phenylalanine, the CDR3 consists of 15 amino acids. This entry keeps only the CDR3 DNA: 45 bases, framed from base 1. Trimming takes 0 bases off V and 1 base off J; junction bases not matched to a gene: 2. The CDR1 and CDR2 encoded by the germline V gene are SGDLS and YYNGEE. In the case of this clone: Which antigen it targets is not known. Base-call qualities are not available, and no considerably larger clone is one nucleotide away.

Libraries were built with the immunoSEQ multiplex PCR assay. For the multiplex PCR, a mixture combining 60 forward primers for TCR Vbeta segments and 13 reverse primers for TCR Jbeta segments was used. Amplification of the CDR3 region of rearranged TCR beta genes was performed with a multiplex PCR assay on genomic DNA. Amplified TCR beta libraries were sequenced as 87-base-pair reads on the Illumina HiSeq System. Concerning the study's data processing: In a later analysis, roughly 80 million unique TCR beta chains were counted across the roughly 670 repertoires, and approximately 9.9 million of these chains were shared by at least two donors. A nearest-neighbor algorithm error-corrected the raw reads and collapsed the reads into unique sequences, merging closely related sequences to remove PCR and sequencing errors. To assign V, D and J gene segments, CDR3 sequences were aligned to IMGT reference sequences. For a sequence to be retained, a match of at least six nucleotides to both a V gene segment and a J gene segment was required. Rearrangements were called productive when the CDR3 lacked stop codons and stayed in frame with V and J; all others were non-productive. CDR3 was defined according to IMGT convention as the region running from the second conserved V-encoded cysteine to the conserved J-encoded phenylalanine. In an earlier analysis of approximately 590 of the donors, sequences lacking an unambiguous match to a single V gene segment were excluded. In an earlier analysis of some 590 of the donors, a V segment was called functional when productive rearrangements were above 56.7%, and segregating when the standard deviation between donors exceeded 5%. A statistical classification framework was built to diagnose cytomegalovirus status from the catalog of TCR beta chain sequences. In a later analysis, TCR nucleotide sequences were compared against IMGT/GENE-DB human TR gene sequences so that V and J genes could be assigned. The TCRdist pipeline was used in a later analysis to assign CDR3 sequences and most-parsimonious VDJ recombination scenarios. In a later analysis, each TCR beta chain was defined by its CDR3 amino acid sequence together with its V-gene family, and reads without a unique V-gene family were excluded. As a way to deal with suspected cross-contamination and a sequencing artifact, a later analysis dropped over 550 nucleotide sequences that were highly shared and had low generation probability. For each public chain, a later analysis derived a clonal expansion index from normalized ranks of inferred template counts within each repertoire. In a later analysis, generation probabilities were computed with a VDJ recombination model fitted to out-of-frame rearrangements, and the resulting probabilities were checked against IGoR. In a later analysis, TCR-TCR, TCR-HLA and TCR-CMV co-occurrence was scored with hypergeometric tests, and a repertoire-size bias correction was applied to TCR pairs. To estimate false discovery rates, a later analysis permuted the HLA or CMV assignments 20 times. In a later analysis, co-occurring TCRs were grouped with DBSCAN, and TCRdist sequence similarity was added when clustering was performed within HLA-allele-positive subsets. Repertoires with fewer than 30,000 or more than 120,000 public chains were left out of co-occurrence clustering, as were a few repertoires with anomalous nucleotide sharing. TCRdb holds this immuneACCESS table with in-frame rearrangements only. Some clones are missing; in checked studies, unresolved V genes explain under half, and the rest has no known cause. The V and J calls and the clone size are those of that table, but D and trimming were determined from the DNA. The sample includes about 180,000 clones, with approximately 79% observed a single time. The top ten constitute under 0.75% of the sample.

The chain is assembled from TRBV9 and TRBJ2-3, and 7 junctional nucleotides match TRBD2. This TCR came from a woman aged 40-49 years in good health and CMV-seronegative. The sample comprised PBMCs. The nucleotide sequence reads TGTGCCAGCAGCGTAGAGCGGGGCGGCACAGATACGCAGTATTTT. Its protein product is CASSVERGGTDTQYF.